These T cell receptor beta chains were read from a single sample in a study of cytomegalovirus exposure and HLA in healthy donors. TCRdb's copy holds only in-frame clones and misses some; the assay was immunoSEQ multiplex PCR. Among just under 65,000 clones listed, over 90% were seen once. The sample comprised PBMCs. The receptor source for this set is a woman between 18 and 29 years old in good health and CMV-seropositive. The CDR3 runs from the conserved cysteine through the conserved F or W. The D gene is left open where the match is weak. For some rows the clone size is stated as once, few or many, or as a class when expanded; others skip it.

TRBV28,TRBD1,NA,TRBJ2-2,CASNGQARRTGELFF,TGTGCCAGTAATGGACAGGCCCGGCGAACCGGGGAGCTGTTTTTT
TRBV28,TRBD1,NA,TRBJ1-1,CASSPDRENTEAFF,TGTGCCAGCAGCCCAGACAGGGAGAACACTGAAGCTTTCTTT
TRBV6-5,NA,NA,TRBJ1-2,CASSYLPRANYGYTF,TGTGCCAGCAGTTATCTACCTAGAGCTAACTATGGCTACACCTTC
TRBV27,NA,NA,TRBJ2-5,CASSFHGDSQEQYF,TGTGCCAGCAGTTTCCACGGGGACTCCCAGGAGCAGTACTTC
TRBV5-1,NA,NA,TRBJ1-1,CASSLLDPGVAFF,TGCGCCAGCAGCCTCCTAGACCCCGGCGTAGCTTTCTTT
TRBV7-2,NA,NA,TRBJ2-1,CASSLDGRNEQFF,TGTGCCAGCAGCTTAGATGGCCGCAATGAGCAGTTCTTC
TRBV5-6,NA,NA,TRBJ1-1,CASSWTVNTEAFF,TGTGCCAGCAGCTGGACAGTGAACACTGAAGCTTTCTTT
TRBV2,NA,NA,TRBJ1-4,CASVRGWATNEKLFF,TGTGCCAGCGTAAGGGGCTGGGCAACTAATGAAAAACTGTTTTTT
TRBV10-3,NA,few,TRBJ1-5,CAISELGSQPQHF,TGTGCCATCAGTGAGTTAGGGAGTCAGCCCCAGCATTTT
TRBV4-1,TRBD2,NA,TRBJ2-3,CASSQEVGAGGHTQYF,TGCGCCAGCAGCCAAGAGGTCGGAGCGGGGGGACATACGCAGTATTTT
TRBV9,TRBD1,NA,TRBJ2-5,CASSVGVSDRVETQYF,TGTGCCAGCAGCGTAGGAGTTTCGGACAGGGTGGAGACCCAGTACTTC
TRBV28,NA,NA,TRBJ1-2,CASSFKSTSDTYGYTF,TGTGCCAGCAGTTTCAAATCGACCTCGGACACCTATGGCTACACCTTC
TRBV28,NA,NA,TRBJ2-5,CASSLLVGPYGGETQYF,TGTGCCAGCAGTTTATTGGTCGGGCCATACGGAGGGGAGACCCAGTACTTC
TRBV19,NA,NA,TRBJ1-3,CASNSLSGNTIYF,TGTGCCAGTAACTCTCTCTCTGGAAACACCATATATTTT
TRBV4-2,TRBD2,NA,TRBJ2-3,CASSQETSGGSVNTDTQYF,TGTGCCAGCAGCCAAGAGACTAGCGGGGGCTCTGTGAACACAGATACGCAGTATTTT
TRBV28,NA,NA,TRBJ1-2,CASSWALGYTF,TGTGCCAGCAGCTGGGCGCTAGGCTACACCTTC
TRBV27,NA,NA,TRBJ2-2,CASSRRPLTTIPTGELFF,TGTGCCAGCAGTCGCAGGCCTCTCACCACAATACCCACCGGGGAGCTGTTTTTT
TRBV5-6,NA,NA,TRBJ2-1,CASSLGASPYNEQFF,TGTGCCAGCAGCTTGGGCGCTAGTCCGTACAATGAGCAGTTCTTC
TRBV18,NA,NA,TRBJ2-3,CASSPAGEDTQYF,TGTGCCAGCTCACCGGCAGGGGAAGATACGCAGTATTTT
TRBV28,NA,NA,TRBJ1-1,CASSLFRKNTEAFF,TGTGCCAGCAGTTTATTCAGAAAGAACACTGAAGCTTTCTTT
TRBV27,TRBD1,NA,TRBJ1-4,CASSLTGPGEKLFF,TGTGCCAGCAGTTTGACAGGGCCGGGAGAAAAACTGTTTTTT
TRBV7-2,TRBD1,NA,TRBJ1-1,CASSPFQGETEAFF,TGTGCCAGCAGCCCTTTTCAGGGGGAGACTGAAGCTTTCTTT
TRBV11-2,NA,NA,TRBJ2-1,CASSLTPSSYNEQFF,TGTGCCAGCAGCTTAACTCCTAGCTCCTACAATGAGCAGTTCTTC
TRBV19,NA,once,TRBJ1-1,CASSRAGTTNTEAFF,TGTGCCAGTAGCCGAGCCGGGACAACCAACACTGAAGCTTTCTTT
TRBV4-1,TRBD1,NA,TRBJ1-2,CASSHHRGRPVREIYGYTF,TGCGCCAGCAGCCACCACAGGGGTCGGCCAGTAAGAGAAATCTATGGCTACACCTTC
TRBV28,NA,NA,TRBJ1-2,CAGGRQGTANYGYTF,TGTGCCGGCGGGAGGCAGGGGACGGCTAACTATGGCTACACCTTC
TRBV5-1,NA,NA,TRBJ1-3,CASSLFDLGGGNTIYF,TGCGCCAGCAGCTTGTTCGATCTGGGAGGGGGAAACACCATATATTTT
TRBV9,TRBD1,once,TRBJ1-1,CASSPRDRGLEAFF,TGTGCCAGCAGCCCCCGGGACAGAGGCTTGGAAGCTTTCTTT
TRBV9,TRBD2,NA,TRBJ2-2,CASSVATSGRASGELFF,TGTGCCAGCAGCGTAGCGACTAGCGGGAGGGCCTCCGGGGAGCTGTTTTTT